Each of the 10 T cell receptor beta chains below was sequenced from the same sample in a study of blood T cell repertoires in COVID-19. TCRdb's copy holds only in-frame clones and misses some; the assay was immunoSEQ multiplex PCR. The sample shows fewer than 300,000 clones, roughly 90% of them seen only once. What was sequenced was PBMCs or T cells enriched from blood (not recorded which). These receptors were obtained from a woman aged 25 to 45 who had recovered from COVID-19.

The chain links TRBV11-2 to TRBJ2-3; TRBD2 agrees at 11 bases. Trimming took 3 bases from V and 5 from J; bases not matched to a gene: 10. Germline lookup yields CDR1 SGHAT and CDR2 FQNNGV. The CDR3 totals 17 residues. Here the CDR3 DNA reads TGTGCCAGCAGCTTCCATAGCGGGAGGGTCGGCGAAGATACGCAGTATTTT. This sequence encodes CASSFHSGRVGEDTQYF.

CDR3 bases: TGTGCCTGGATCGGGACACCGAACACTGAAGCTTTCTTT. It codes for CAWIGTPNTEAFF. The rearrangement uses TRBV30 and TRBJ1-1, with D perhaps matching TRBD1 (6 bases). The CDR3 has 13 amino acids. V was shortened by 4 bases and J by 1 base, with 10 bases between the two germline ends. The germline CDR1 and CDR2 sequences are GTSNPN and SVGIG (reference sequence).

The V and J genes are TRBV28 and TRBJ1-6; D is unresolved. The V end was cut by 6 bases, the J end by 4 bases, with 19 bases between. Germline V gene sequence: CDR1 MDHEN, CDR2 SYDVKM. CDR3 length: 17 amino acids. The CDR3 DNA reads TGTGCCAGCAGGCCGACACCGTCCTCAATTTATAATTCACCCCTCCACTTT. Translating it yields CASRPTPSSIYNSPLHF. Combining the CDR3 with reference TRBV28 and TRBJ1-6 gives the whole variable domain DVKVTQSSRYLVKRTGEKVFLECVQDMDHENMFWYRQDPGLGLRLIYFSYDVKMKEKGDIPEGYSVSREKKERFSLILESASTNQTSMYLCASRPTPSSIYNSPLHFGNGTRLTVT.

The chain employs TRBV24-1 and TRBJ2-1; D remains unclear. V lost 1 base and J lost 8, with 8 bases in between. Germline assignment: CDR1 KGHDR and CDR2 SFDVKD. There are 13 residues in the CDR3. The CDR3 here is CATSDFLSDEQFF. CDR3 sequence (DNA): TGTGCCACCAGTGATTTCCTCTCGGATGAGCAGTTCTTC.

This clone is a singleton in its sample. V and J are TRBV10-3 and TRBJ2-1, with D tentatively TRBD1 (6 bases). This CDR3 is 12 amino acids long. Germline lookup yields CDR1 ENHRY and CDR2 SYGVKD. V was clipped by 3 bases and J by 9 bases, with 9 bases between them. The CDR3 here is CAISESDSEQFF. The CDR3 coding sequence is TGTGCCATCAGTGAATCGGACAGTGAGCAGTTCTTC.

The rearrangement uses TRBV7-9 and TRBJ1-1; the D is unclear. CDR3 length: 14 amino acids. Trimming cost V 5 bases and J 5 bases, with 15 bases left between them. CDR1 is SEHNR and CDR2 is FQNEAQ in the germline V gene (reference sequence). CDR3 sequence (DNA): TGTGCCAGCAGCGCCACCCGGGGAGATACTGAAGCTTTCTTT. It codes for CASSATRGDTEAFF.

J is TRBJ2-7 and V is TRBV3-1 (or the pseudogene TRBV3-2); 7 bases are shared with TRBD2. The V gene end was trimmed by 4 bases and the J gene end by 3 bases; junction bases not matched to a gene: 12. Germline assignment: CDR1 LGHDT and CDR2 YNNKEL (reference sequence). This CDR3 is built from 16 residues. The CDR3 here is CASSLDRGGRIYEQYF. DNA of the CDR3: TGTGCCAGCAGCCTTGATAGGGGAGGGCGCATCTACGAGCAGTACTTC.

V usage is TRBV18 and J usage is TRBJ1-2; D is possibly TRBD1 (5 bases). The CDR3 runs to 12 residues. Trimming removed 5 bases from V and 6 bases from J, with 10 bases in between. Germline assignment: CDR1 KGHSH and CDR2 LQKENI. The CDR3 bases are TGTGCCAGCTCAGCGACAGTAGATGGCTACACCTTC. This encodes CASSATVDGYTF. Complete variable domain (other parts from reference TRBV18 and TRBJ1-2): NAGVMQNPRHLVRRRGQEARLRCSPMKGHSHVYWYRQLPEEGLKFMVYLQKENIIDESGMPKERFSAEFPKEGPSILRIQQVVRGDSAAYFCASSATVDGYTFGSGTRLTVV.

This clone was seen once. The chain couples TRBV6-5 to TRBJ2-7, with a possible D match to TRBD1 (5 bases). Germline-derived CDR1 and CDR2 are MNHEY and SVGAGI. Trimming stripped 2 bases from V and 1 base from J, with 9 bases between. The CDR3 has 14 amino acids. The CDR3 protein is CASSYGDRSYEQYF. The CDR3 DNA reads TGTGCCAGCAGTTACGGAGACAGATCCTACGAGCAGTACTTC.

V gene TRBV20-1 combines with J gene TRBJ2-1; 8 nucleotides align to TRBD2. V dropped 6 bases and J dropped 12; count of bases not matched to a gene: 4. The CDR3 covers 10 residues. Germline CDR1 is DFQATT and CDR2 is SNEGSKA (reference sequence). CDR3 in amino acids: CSALRGGQFF. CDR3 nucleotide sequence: TGCAGTGCCCTCCGGGGGGGGCAGTTCTTC.